The 8 T cell receptor beta chains below were found in one sample sequenced in a study of CD8+ T cells in alopecia areata. Extraction of RNA preceded its reverse transcription into cDNA, which served as the sequencing template. Data came from immunoSEQ multiplex PCR; TCRdb stores just in-frame clones and leaves some out. The specimen gives thousands of clones without singletons; the ten biggest hold roughly two fifths. The specimen sequenced was lesional skin. These receptor sequences come from a C3H/HeJ mouse with alopecia areata. MHC haplotype: H2-k.

This clone was seen repeatedly, ten times or more. Each gene name is a mouse one. The read stops 4 residues short of the end of the CDR3; the missing end is completed from the germline J gene. The rearrangement links TRBV13-1 to TRBJ2-7; 7 bases are a match to TRBD2. J gave up 0 bases and V 2 bases, and 2 bases lay outside the gene matches. Germline V gene data show CDR1 as NSHNY and CDR2 as SYGAGN. This CDR3 spans 14 amino acids. The CDR3 protein is CASSEGGFSYEQYF. The covered CDR3 bases are TGTGCCAGCAGTGAGGGGGGGTTCTCCTAT.

This clone was seen at least ten times. All gene names here are mouse names. The read finishes 4 residues shy of the CDR3 end, and the germline J gene is used to complete it. The V and J genes are TRBV17 and TRBJ1-2, with D tentatively TRBD1 (6 bases). The CDR3 runs to 13 residues. Germline CDR1 is MNHDT and CDR2 is YYDKIL. The V gene lost 2 bases and the J gene lost 4 bases, with 8 bases spanning the gap. The sequenced CDR3 bases are TGTGCTAGCAGTAGACAGGGGTCCTCC. The encoded protein is CASSRQGSS. The entire CDR3 sequence reads CASSRQGSSDYTF.

This clone showed up many times. Mouse gene names apply. The observed sequence ends 4 residues before the CDR3 terminus, with the missing tail filled in from the germline J gene. The chain carries TRBV13-3 and TRBJ2-7; TRBD2 matches at 8 bases. Germline loops: CDR1 NNHDY, CDR2 SYVADS. The CDR3 runs to 12 residues. This CDR3 reads CASTDWAYEQYF. Incomplete CDR3 DNA: TGTGCCAGCACGGACTGGGCATAT.

In this sample, this clone turned up many times. At residue 16, the translated DNA and the protein in TCRdb do not agree; the protein given here is derived from the DNA. Mouse germline and gene names are used. The read terminates 3 residues ahead of where the CDR3 ends, so the germline J gene completes it. The J gene is TRBJ1-6, the V gene TRBV1, with 7 bases identical to TRBD1. TRBJ1-6 qualifies as an ORF whose function is uncertain. The germline V gene has CDR1 NSQYPW and CDR2 LRSPGD (reference sequence). CDR3 length: 19 residues. V shed 0 bases and J 0 bases; nucleotides not matched to a gene: 8. This chain's CDR3 is CTCSADPQQGYSYNSPLYF. The covered CDR3 bases are TGCACCTGCAGTGCAGATCCTCAACAGGGGTATTCCTATAATTCGCCC.

This clone came up many times. Gene names and germline refer to mouse. The sequence runs out 4 residues before the end of the CDR3; the remainder is reconstructed from the germline J gene. The chain has TRBV19 and TRBJ2-2, with unresolved D. V was shortened by 5 bases and J by 1 base, with 9 bases between the two germline ends. Germline-derived CDR1 and CDR2 are FNHDT and SITEND (reference sequence). The CDR3 spans 14 residues. The covered CDR3 bases are TGTGCCAGCAGACAGACACTAAACACCGGG. It encodes CASRQTLNTG. Given in full, the CDR3 is CASRQTLNTGQLYF.

This clone was recorded at least ten times. Germline and genes here are mouse. Coverage ceases 4 residues before the CDR3 finishes, and the germline J gene fills in the end. This chain joins TRBV19 and TRBJ1-4; 7 nucleotides match TRBD1. The germline CDR1 and CDR2 sequences are FNHDT and SITEND (reference sequence). V dropped 4 bases and J dropped 6; count of bases not matched to a gene: 15. The CDR3 has 17 amino acids. CDR3: CASSLIQRQGEDERLFF. The covered CDR3 bases are TGTGCCAGCAGTCTTATCCAACGACAGGGAGAAGACGAA.

In this sample, this clone turned up many times. These gene names are mouse names. With the read ending 4 residues before the CDR3 end, the germline J gene is used to fill in that end. The rearrangement uses TRBV5 and TRBJ1-1; D is possibly TRBD1 (5 bases). Germline CDR1 and CDR2: LGHNA and YNLKQL (reference sequence). This CDR3 has 14 amino acids. V was shortened by 2 bases and J by 0 bases, with 7 bases between the two germline ends. CDR3 DNA, as far as it was read: TGTGCCAGCAGCCAAAAGGGGTCAAACACA. It yields the protein CASSQKGSNT. The entire CDR3 protein reads CASSQKGSNTEVFF.

This clone showed up many times. The listed genes are named as in mouse. Sequencing ends 4 residues short of the CDR3 end; the germline J gene provides the rest. V is TRBV31 and J is TRBJ2-1; the D is unclear. Germline-derived CDR1 and CDR2 are GKSSPN and SITVG. There are 13 residues in the CDR3. V gave up 3 bases and J gave up 0 bases, with 6 bases separating them. CDR3 sequence: CAWRQLNYAEQFF. CDR3 DNA, as far as it was read: TGTGCCTGGAGACAGCTTAACTATGCT. Based on the CDR3 plus reference TRBV31 and TRBJ2-1, the full variable domain is AQTIHQWPVAEIKAVGSPLSLGCTIKGKSSPNLYWYWQATGGTLQQLFYSITVGQVESVVQLNLSASRPKDDQFILSTEKLLLSHSGFYLCAWRQLNYAEQFFGPGTRLTVL.